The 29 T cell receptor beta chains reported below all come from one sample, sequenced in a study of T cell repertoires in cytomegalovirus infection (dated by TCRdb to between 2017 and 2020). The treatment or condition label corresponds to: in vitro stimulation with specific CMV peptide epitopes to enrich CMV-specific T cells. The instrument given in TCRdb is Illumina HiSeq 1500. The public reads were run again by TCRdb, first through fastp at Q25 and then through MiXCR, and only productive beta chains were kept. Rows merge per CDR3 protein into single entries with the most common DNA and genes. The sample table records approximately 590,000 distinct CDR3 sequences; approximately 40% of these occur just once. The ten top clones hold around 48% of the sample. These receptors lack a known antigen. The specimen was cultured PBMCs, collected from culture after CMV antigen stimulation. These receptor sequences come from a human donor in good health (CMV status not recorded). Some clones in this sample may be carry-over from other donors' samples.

The CDR3 region is CASSAGPPTSGSYEQYF. CDR3 in DNA: TGTGCCAGCAGCGCTGGACCCCCTACTAGCGGGTCCTACGAGCAGTACTTC. The genes are TRBV7-6 and TRBJ2-7; 9 nucleotides line up with TRBD2. Germline trimming cut 5 bases from V and 1 base from J; bases unmatched to any gene: 12. This CDR3 is built from 17 residues. Germline V CDR1 and CDR2: SGHVS, FNYEAQ.

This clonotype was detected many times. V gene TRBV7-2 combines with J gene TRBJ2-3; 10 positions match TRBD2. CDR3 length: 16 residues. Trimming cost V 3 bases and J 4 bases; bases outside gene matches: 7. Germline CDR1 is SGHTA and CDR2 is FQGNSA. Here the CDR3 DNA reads TGTGCCAGCAGCTTCTTAGCGGGGGGTGTGCCAGATACGCAGTATTTT. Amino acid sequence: CASSFLAGGVPDTQYF.

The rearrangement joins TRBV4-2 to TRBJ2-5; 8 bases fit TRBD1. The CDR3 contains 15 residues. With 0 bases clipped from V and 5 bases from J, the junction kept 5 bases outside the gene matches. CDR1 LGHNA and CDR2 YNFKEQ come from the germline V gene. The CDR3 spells CASSQDGQGMETQYF. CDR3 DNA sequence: TGTGCCAGCAGCCAAGACGGACAGGGTATGGAGACCCAGTACTTC.

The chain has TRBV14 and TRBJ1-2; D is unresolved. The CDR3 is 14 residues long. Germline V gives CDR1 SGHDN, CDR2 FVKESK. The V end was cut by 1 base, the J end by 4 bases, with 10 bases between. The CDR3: CASSQGWSTYGYTF. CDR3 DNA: TGTGCCAGCAGCCAAGGGTGGAGTACCTATGGCTACACCTTC.

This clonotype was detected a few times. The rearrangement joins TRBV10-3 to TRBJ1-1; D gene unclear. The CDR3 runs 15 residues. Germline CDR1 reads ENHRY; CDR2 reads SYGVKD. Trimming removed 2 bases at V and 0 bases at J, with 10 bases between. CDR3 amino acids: CAISERSVMNTEAFF. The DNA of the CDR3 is TGTGCCATCAGTGAGCGATCAGTCATGAACACTGAAGCTTTCTTT.

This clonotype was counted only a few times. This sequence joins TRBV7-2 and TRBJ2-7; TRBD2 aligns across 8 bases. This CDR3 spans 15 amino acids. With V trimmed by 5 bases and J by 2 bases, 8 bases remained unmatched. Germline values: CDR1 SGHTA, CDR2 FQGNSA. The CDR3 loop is CASSVSGVQTYEQYF. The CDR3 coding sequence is TGTGCCAGCAGCGTTAGCGGGGTACAAACCTACGAGCAGTACTTC. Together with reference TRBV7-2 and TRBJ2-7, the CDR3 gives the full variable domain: GAGVSQSPSNKVTEKGKDVELRCDPISGHTALYWYRQSLGQGLEFLIYFQGNSAPDKSGLPSDRFSAERTGGSVSTLTIQRTQQEDSAVYLCASSVSGVQTYEQYFGPGTRLTVT.

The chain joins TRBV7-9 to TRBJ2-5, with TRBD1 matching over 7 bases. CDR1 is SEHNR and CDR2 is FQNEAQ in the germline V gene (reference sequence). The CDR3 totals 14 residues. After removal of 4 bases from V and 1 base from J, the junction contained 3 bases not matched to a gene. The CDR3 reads CASSSRGTQETQYF. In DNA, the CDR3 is TGTGCCAGCAGCTCCAGGGGGACCCAAGAGACCCAGTACTTC.

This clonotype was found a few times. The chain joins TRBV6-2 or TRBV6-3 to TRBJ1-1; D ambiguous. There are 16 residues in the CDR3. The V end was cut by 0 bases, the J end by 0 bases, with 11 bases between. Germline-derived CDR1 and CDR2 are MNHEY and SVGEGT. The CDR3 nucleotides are TGTGCCAGCAGTTACTCTCCAGGTATAATGAACACTGAAGCTTTCTTT. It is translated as CASSYSPGIMNTEAFF.

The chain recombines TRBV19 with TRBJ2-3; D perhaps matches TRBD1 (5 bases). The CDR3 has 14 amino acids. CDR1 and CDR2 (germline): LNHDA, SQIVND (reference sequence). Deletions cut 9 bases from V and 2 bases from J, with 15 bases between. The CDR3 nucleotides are TGTGCCAGCAAATTGGGGCAAAACACAGATACGCAGTATTTT. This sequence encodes CASKLGQNTDTQYF.

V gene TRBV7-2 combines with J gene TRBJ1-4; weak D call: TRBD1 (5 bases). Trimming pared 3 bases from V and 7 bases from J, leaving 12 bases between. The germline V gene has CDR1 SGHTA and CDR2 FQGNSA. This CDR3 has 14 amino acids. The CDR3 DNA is TGTGCCAGCAGCTTCTCAGGGATGGGTGAAAAACTGTTTTTT. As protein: CASSFSGMGEKLFF.

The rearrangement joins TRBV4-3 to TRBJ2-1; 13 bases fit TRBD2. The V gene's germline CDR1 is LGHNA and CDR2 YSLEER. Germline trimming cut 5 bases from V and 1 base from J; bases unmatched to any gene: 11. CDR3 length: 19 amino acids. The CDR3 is CASSGLAGDPFRSYNEQFF. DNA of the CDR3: TGCGCCAGCAGCGGACTAGCGGGAGATCCTTTCAGGTCCTACAATGAGCAGTTCTTC.

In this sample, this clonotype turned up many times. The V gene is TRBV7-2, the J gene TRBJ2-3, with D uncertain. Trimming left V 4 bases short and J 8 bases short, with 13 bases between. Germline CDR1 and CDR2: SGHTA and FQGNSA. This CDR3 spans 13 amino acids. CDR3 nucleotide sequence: TGTGCCAGCAGCTCCGCCCCACAAAGTACGCAGTATTTT. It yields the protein CASSSAPQSTQYF.

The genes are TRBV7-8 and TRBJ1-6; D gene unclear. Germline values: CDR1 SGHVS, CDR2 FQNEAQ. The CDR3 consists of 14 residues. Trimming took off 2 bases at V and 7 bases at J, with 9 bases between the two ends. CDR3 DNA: TGTGCCAGCAGCTTATCGTACCAGAATTCACCCCTCCACTTT. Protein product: CASSLSYQNSPLHF.

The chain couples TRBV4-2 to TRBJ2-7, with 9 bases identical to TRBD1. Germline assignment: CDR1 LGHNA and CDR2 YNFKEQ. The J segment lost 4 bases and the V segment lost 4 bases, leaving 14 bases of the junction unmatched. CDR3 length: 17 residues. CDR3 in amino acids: CASSPNPPGQGRYEQYF. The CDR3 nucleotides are TGTGCCAGCAGCCCCAACCCCCCGGGACAGGGAAGGTACGAGCAGTACTTC.

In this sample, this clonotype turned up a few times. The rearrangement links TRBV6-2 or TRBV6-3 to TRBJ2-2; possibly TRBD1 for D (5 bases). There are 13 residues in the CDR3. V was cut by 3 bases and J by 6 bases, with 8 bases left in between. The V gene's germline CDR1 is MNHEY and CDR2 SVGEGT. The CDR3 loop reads CASSYWGPGELFF. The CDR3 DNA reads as TGTGCCAGCAGTTATTGGGGCCCCGGGGAGCTGTTTTTT.

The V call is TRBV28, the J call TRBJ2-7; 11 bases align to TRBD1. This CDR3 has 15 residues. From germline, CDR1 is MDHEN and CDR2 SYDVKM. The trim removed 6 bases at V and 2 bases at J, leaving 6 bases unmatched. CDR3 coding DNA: TGTGCCAGCAGCACGCCGGGACAGGGGGCCTACGAGCAGTACTTC. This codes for CASSTPGQGAYEQYF.

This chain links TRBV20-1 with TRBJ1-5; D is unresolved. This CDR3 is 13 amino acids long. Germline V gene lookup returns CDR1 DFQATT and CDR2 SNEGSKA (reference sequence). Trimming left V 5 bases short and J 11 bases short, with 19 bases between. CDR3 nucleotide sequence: TGCAGTGCTCCCCGGTCAGGTATCATAGCCCAGCATTTT. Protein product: CSAPRSGIIAQHF.

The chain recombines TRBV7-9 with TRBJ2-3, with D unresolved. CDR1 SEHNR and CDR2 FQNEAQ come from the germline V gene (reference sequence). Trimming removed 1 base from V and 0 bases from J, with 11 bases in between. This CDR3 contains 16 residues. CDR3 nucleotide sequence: TGTGCCAGCAGCTTAGAAACAGAGGCTAGCACAGATACGCAGTATTTT. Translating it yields CASSLETEASTDTQYF.

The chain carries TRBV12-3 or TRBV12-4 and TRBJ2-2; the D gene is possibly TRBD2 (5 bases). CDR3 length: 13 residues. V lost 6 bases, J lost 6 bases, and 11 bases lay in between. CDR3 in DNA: TGTGCCAGCAGCGACTCGAGGGCCGGGGAGCTGTTTTTT. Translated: CASSDSRAGELFF.

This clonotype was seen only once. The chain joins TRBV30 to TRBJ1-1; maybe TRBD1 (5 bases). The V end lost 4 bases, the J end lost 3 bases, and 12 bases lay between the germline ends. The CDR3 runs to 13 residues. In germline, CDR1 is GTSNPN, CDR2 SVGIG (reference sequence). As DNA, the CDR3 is TGTGCCTGGACCCGCGGAGGGGACACTGAAGCTTTCTTT. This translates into CAWTRGGDTEAFF.

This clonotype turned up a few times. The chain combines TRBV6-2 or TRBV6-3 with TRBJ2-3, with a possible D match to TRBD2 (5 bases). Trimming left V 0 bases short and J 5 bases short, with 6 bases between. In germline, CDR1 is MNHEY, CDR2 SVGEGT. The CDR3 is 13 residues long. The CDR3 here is CASSYSGGDTQYF. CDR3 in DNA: TGTGCCAGCAGTTACTCAGGAGGAGATACGCAGTATTTT.

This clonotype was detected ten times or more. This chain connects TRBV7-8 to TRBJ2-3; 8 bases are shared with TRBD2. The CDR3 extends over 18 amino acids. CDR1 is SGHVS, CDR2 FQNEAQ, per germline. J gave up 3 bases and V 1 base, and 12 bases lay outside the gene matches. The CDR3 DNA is TGTGCCAGCAGCTTAGAAGGGGGAGCGGGAGAAGGAACAGATACGCAGTATTTT. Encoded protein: CASSLEGGAGEGTDTQYF.

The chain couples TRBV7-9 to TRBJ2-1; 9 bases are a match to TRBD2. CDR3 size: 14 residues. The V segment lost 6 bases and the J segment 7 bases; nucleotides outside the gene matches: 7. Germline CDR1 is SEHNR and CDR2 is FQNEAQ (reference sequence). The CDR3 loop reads CASRPSSGKNEQFF. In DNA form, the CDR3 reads TGTGCCAGCAGACCCTCTAGCGGGAAGAATGAGCAGTTCTTC.

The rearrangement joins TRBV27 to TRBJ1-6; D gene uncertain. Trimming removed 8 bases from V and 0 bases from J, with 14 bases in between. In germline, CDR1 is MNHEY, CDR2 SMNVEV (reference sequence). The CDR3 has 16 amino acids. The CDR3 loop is CASGRFGSSYNSPLHF. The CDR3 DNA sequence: TGTGCCAGCGGCAGATTTGGGAGCTCCTATAATTCACCCCTCCACTTT.

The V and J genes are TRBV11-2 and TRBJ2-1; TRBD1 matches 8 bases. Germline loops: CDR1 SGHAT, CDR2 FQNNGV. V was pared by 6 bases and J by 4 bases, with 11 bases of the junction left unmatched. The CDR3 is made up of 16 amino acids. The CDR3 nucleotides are TGTGCCAGCAGAAAGGTCGCAGGGGGCCGTTACAATGAGCAGTTCTTC. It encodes CASRKVAGGRYNEQFF.

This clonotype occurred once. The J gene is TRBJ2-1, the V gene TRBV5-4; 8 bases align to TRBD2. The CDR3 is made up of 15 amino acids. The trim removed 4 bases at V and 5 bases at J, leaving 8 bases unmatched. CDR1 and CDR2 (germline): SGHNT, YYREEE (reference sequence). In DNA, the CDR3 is TGTGCCAGCAGCCTAGGACTAGCCGCTCACAATGAGCAGTTCTTC. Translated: CASSLGLAAHNEQFF. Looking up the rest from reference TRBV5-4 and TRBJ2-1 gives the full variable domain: ETGVTQSPTHLIKTRGQQVTLRCSSQSGHNTVSWYQQALGQGPQFIFQYYREEENGRGNFPPRFSGLQFPNYSSELNVNALELDDSALYLCASSLGLAAHNEQFFGPGTRLTVL.

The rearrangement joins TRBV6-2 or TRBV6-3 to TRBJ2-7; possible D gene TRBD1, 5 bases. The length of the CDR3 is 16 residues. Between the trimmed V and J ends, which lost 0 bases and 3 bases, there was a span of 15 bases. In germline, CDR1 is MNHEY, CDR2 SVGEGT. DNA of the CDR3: TGTGCCAGCAGTTACTCCCGTTGGCAGGGTGACTACGAGCAGTACTTC. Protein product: CASSYSRWQGDYEQYF.

The CDR3 here is CASSRAVNFRAEQFF. The CDR3 DNA reads as TGTGCCAGTAGTCGAGCGGTTAATTTCCGGGCTGAGCAGTTCTTC. The chain couples TRBV19 to TRBJ2-1, with a possible D match to TRBD2 (5 bases). Germline V gene sequence: CDR1 LNHDA, CDR2 SQIVND (reference sequence). CDR3 size: 15 residues. V was pared by 5 bases and J by 9 bases, with 20 bases between.

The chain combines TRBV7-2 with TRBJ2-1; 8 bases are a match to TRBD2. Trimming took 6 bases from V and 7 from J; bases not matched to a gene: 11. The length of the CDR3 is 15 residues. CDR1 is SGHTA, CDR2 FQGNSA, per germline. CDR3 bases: TGTGCCAGCAGTCCGGGACTAGTAGTTGGGAATGAGCAGTTCTTC. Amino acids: CASSPGLVVGNEQFF.